This T cell receptor (beta chain) was captured by sequencing in a study of identical twins. Study-level results: Within monozygotic twins, out-of-frame TCR alpha sharing was underestimated by the models. Weaker excess twin sharing was observed in beta out-of-frame sequences.

Notes on this clonotype: Its target is not known.

Unique molecular identifiers were present on the cDNA, which also gained a universal primer site by template switching. TCRdb re-analysed the 5' RACE reads in MiXCR, keeping a single row per CDR3 protein. The table lists around 370,000 distinct CDR3 sequences, approximately 8.8% of them singletons. Deletions cut 7 bases from V and 5 bases from J, with 14 bases between. The CDR3 is 13 amino acids. Germline CDR1 and CDR2: SNHLY and FYNNEI. Healthy Caucasians were all of the donors. The clonotype originates from a woman between 50 and 59 years old in good health. Sequenced material: naive T cells sorted from blood. The genes are TRBV2 and TRBJ1-2; D uncertain. CDR3 residues: CASTGGPTYGYTF. In DNA form, the CDR3 reads TGTGCCAGCACCGGCGGACCTACTTATGGCTACACCTTC.